This T cell receptor (beta chain) was sequenced for a study of cytomegalovirus exposure and HLA in healthy donors (dated by TCRdb to the late 2010s). About the full investigation: An earlier analysis of several hundred of the donors reported approximately 300 Gb of sequence data and 117 million unique TCR beta sequences from 150 million to 200 million T cells. Roughly 290 gigabases of sequencing data and around 80 million unique TCR sequences made up an early release that covered approximately 620 HLA-typed donors. The study was designed to test whether signatures of past pathogen exposure could be identified by cataloging public T cell receptors. Donor age, sex, ethnicity and CMV serostatus were compiled together with the repertoire data. Rather than drawing on any new phenotypic data, the later analysis identified candidate immune exposures from TCR beta sequences and the way those sequences occurred across donors. Class I and class II HLA loci were covered by the typing at four-digit resolution. Typing coverage differed by locus: A, B, C, DRB1 and DQB1 were typed in about 629-640 donors, DQA1 in around 500, DPA1 in roughly 590, and DPB1 in around 440. In an earlier analysis of about 590 of the donors, high-throughput TCR beta sequencing was used to judge whether each TCR beta V gene segment behaved as functional or pseudogenic. Using immunosequencing, the study profiled T cell repertoires from fewer than 700 subjects and related those repertoires to cytomegalovirus serostatus. Of the roughly 420 genotyped donors, more than 75% were placed in the genetic ancestry cluster associated with self-reported Caucasian donors. To predict cytomegalovirus infection status, the study brought together high-throughput TCR immunosequencing, statistical association of individual TCRs with disease status, and machine learning. A later genetic analysis used genome-wide SNP genotypes for about 55% of the 666 donors, treating that subset as a discovery cohort. Four or five DR-DQ haplotypes were handled as single units for association and clustering, since linkage in the cohort was strong. Across 300 to 400 genotyped donors of the cohort, an average of approximately 220,000 unique TCR beta nucleotide sequences per donor were sequenced, and 15% to 20% of those sequences were non-productive. In addition to the first cohort of approximately 670 subjects, a separate validation cohort of 100 to 150 different subjects was used. All discovery cohort repertoires had been generated using a single sequencing platform. To study patterns of TCR occurrence, a later analysis re-analyzed previously published TCR beta repertoires from several hundred donors and added high-resolution HLA genotyping. Overall study outcomes, separate from this receptor: Because some donors lacked HLA typing at each locus, the association tests relied only on the typed subset. Correlated functional status among segregating V segments might be attributable to linkage disequilibrium, but an unknown experimental factor could not be ruled out. Only TCR beta chains were sequenced in this cohort, and the absence of alpha or paired-chain data limited detectable features. The study gave a list of under 200 TCR beta chains associated with cytomegalovirus. A later genetic analysis reported fewer N-insertions in productive TCRs among donors in an Asian-associated ancestry cluster than the roughly 620-donor mean. V-gene and J-gene trimming of TCR beta chains was associated with a missense DCLRE1C variant in a later genetic analysis, and the association was replicated in an independent cohort. Specific HLA alleles were associated with over 15,000 TCR beta sequences at a false discovery rate of 0.05 in a later analysis. For the cohort, immune exposure information was limited to CMV serostatus. A group of highly shared sequence variants was considered likely to be a technical artifact of the sequencing pipeline. In an earlier analysis of about 600 of the donors, most TCR beta V segments appeared in productive rearrangements about 87% or about 30% of the time, broadly matching IMGT annotations. Because the 87-base-pair reads could not distinguish some IMGT-functional V segments, including TRBV6-2 and TRBV6-3, those segments were excluded. Strong co-occurrence of HLA alleles, especially DR and DQ, made assigning TCR associations to individual alleles difficult. A later analysis found that HLA-associated TCR beta chains were more clonally expanded and had lower generation probabilities than equally common non-associated chains. Sequencing depth was assumed to be roughly uniform across donors in the presence/absence analyses, though that assumption may not hold. Across donors, most TCR sequences were observed very rarely, whereas some public TCRs were present in many individuals. About 17 rarely observed V segments, including chromosome 9 orphons, were excluded from the earlier analysis of a few hundred of the donors because counts were too low. It was suggested by the authors that the approach could potentially be generalized to other disease states and immunological phenotypes. In vitro tests confirmed that three of the cytomegalovirus-associated TCR beta chains recognize cytomegalovirus antigens. According to a later analysis, TCR association rates differed among HLA loci, with DRB1 alleles showing the most associated TCRs and HLA-C alleles showing the fewest. According to a later analysis, most CMV-associated TCR beta chains appeared to be HLA-restricted, and the HLA associations seemed to be driven largely by CMV exposure. Several of the top co-occurrence clusters appeared to be linked to parvovirus B19, influenza, CMV and Epstein-Barr virus, according to a later analysis. In both the original and validation cohorts, the classifier was reported to diagnose cytomegalovirus status with high specificity and sensitivity. A further reported finding was that TCR beta sequences accurately predicted the HLA-A and HLA-B alleles for most subjects in the first cohort.

Library generation was performed with the immunoSEQ multiplex PCR assay. For the multiplex PCR, a mixture combining 60 forward primers for TCR Vbeta segments and 13 reverse primers for TCR Jbeta segments was used. Amplification of the CDR3 region of rearranged TCR beta genes was performed with a multiplex PCR assay on genomic DNA. The amplified TCR beta libraries were sequenced on the Illumina HiSeq System as 87-base-pair reads. On the study's bioinformatics: A later analysis counted tens of millions of unique TCR beta chains across the 600 to 850 repertoires, and roughly 11 million of these chains were shared by at least two donors. Raw reads were error-corrected and collapsed into unique sequences by a nearest-neighbor algorithm in which closely related sequences were merged to remove PCR and sequencing errors. CDR3 sequences were aligned to IMGT reference sequences to assign V, D and J gene segments. For a sequence to be retained, a match of at least six nucleotides to both a V gene segment and a J gene segment was required. A rearrangement was called productive if the CDR3 had no stop codons and remained in frame with V and J, and every other rearrangement was called non-productive. Following IMGT convention, CDR3 was defined as the stretch from the second conserved V-encoded cysteine up to the conserved J-encoded phenylalanine. The earlier analysis of 587 of the donors excluded any sequence lacking an unambiguous match to a single V gene segment. In an earlier analysis of approximately 550 of the donors, V segments were called functional above 56.7% productive rearrangements and were called segregating when the between-donor standard deviation exceeded 5%. To diagnose cytomegalovirus status from the catalog of TCR beta chain sequences, a statistical classification framework was built. A later analysis assigned V and J genes by comparing TCR nucleotide sequences with IMGT/GENE-DB human TR gene sequences. The TCRdist pipeline was used in a later analysis to assign CDR3 sequences and most-parsimonious VDJ recombination scenarios. In a later analysis, each TCR beta chain was defined by its CDR3 amino acid sequence together with its V-gene family, and reads without a unique V-gene family were excluded. To address suspected cross-contamination and a sequencing artifact, a later analysis removed around 590 highly shared, low-generation-probability nucleotide sequences. For each public chain, a later analysis derived a clonal expansion index from normalized ranks of inferred template counts within each repertoire. A later analysis computed generation probabilities with a VDJ recombination model fitted to out-of-frame rearrangements, and checked the results against IGoR. In a later analysis, hypergeometric tests were used to score TCR-TCR, TCR-HLA and TCR-CMV co-occurrence, with a repertoire-size bias correction applied to TCR pairs. To estimate false discovery rates, a later analysis permuted the HLA or CMV assignments 20 times. A later analysis grouped co-occurring TCRs with DBSCAN, adding TCRdist sequence similarity when clustering within HLA-allele-positive subsets. Repertoires with fewer than 30,000 or more than 120,000 public chains were left out of co-occurrence clustering, as were five repertoires with anomalous nucleotide sharing. TCRdb holds this immuneACCESS table with in-frame rearrangements only. Some clones are missing; in checked studies, unresolved V genes explain under half, and the rest has no known cause. That table supplies the V and J calls and clone size; D and trimming were determined from the DNA. The sample records 150,000 to 200,000 clones, over 60% of which are singletons. The ten largest clones capture about 2.2% of the sample.

This clone has only a few counts. Its recognized antigen is unknown. Per-nucleotide qualities are absent, and no much larger clonotype sits a single base away. The cysteine opens and the phenylalanine closes a CDR3 of 16 amino acids. The CDR3 DNA has 48 bases and is translated from base 1. In total, over 600 healthy bone marrow donors made up the cohort. At the time of sampling, all cohort members were nominally healthy, though unrecorded immune exposures were likely present. The donor was CMV seronegative and was included in the group of several hundred seronegative cohort members. Each donor provided a peripheral blood sample, and peripheral blood mononuclear cells were used for TCR beta sequencing. Genomic DNA extraction from the blood cell samples was performed with the Qiagen DNeasy Blood Extraction Kit.

The sequence links TRBV21-1 to TRBJ1-3; the tabulated D call, TRBD1, remains unverified against the DNA. TRBV21-1 corresponds to a pseudogene. Sequenced input: PBMCs. This receptor was obtained from a woman aged 45-65 years in good health and CMV-seronegative. The CDR3 protein sequence reads: CASSKAETGTGNTIYF. At the DNA level, the sequence is TGTGCCAGCAGCAAAGCGGAGACAGGGACTGGAAACACCATATATTTT.